This TCR beta chain was retrieved from a study of cytomegalovirus exposure and HLA in healthy donors. Study information: Among the approximately 400 donors who were genotyped, 81% fell in the genetic ancestry cluster that is associated with self-reported Caucasian donors.

PCR employed 60 Vbeta and 13 Jbeta primers. Generated by immunoSEQ multiplex PCR, the TCRdb table keeps only in-frame clones and is missing some. The sample includes some 150,000 clones, 70% to 85% of them seen just once. Study outcomes and limitations: Productive rates of about 90% or about 30% were seen for most TCR beta V segments in an earlier analysis. One variant, a missense change in DCLRE1C, was linked in a later analysis to TCR beta V- and J-gene trimming.

The donors gave bone marrow, and they were healthy. In the case of this clone: What it binds is unknown.

The V end lost 3 bases, the J end lost 0 bases, and 13 bases lay between the germline ends. Germline CDR1 is MNHNS and CDR2 is SASEGT. This CDR3 is built from 16 residues. The chain carries TRBV6-1 and TRBJ2-3; a possible D gene is TRBD1 (6 bases). The sequenced sample was PBMCs. This sequence originates from a man aged 30 to 39 in good health and CMV-seropositive. The CDR3 DNA reads as TGTGCCAGCAGTGATTTAGGGGGTTCAAGCACAGATACGCAGTATTTT. It translates to CASSDLGGSSTDTQYF.